The 15 T cell receptor beta chains reported below all come from one sample, sequenced in a study of T-cell reconstitution after alpha-beta-depleted transplantation in children (dated by TCRdb to about 2016). Overall study outcomes, separate from this receptor: Over the following months the frequencies of hyperexpanded clones went down, and after one year T-cell counts and TCRbeta diversity were mostly credited to newly produced T cells.

The antigens of these receptors remain unknown. The intended sense of this specimen's treatment or condition label: allogeneic hematopoietic cell transplantation with graft depleted of TCRalphabeta T cells and CD19 B cells. The library was prepared using PCR. Reads for this sample came from an Illumina HiSeq 2500. To normalize quantification of the TCRbeta repertoire, the TCR libraries were built with molecular barcoding that relied on unique molecular identifiers. The raw public reads went through TCRdb reprocessing: fastp at Q25, MiXCR clone calling, in-frame beta chains kept. For every CDR3 protein sequence, its rows merge into one entry that carries the most common genes and DNA. The sample data list about 300,000 distinct CDR3 sequences, and approximately 7.3% of these were observed just once. 9.1% of the sample goes to the ten largest clones. This sample comprised peripheral blood, obtained 360 days after TCRalphabeta/CD19-depleted stem cell transplant. Receptors were obtained from a female patient under 10 years old who had a stem cell transplant for Fanconi anemia, so the T cells may come from the graft donor.

This clonotype was counted at least ten times. The chain is built from TRBV25-1 and TRBJ2-1; D is unresolved. With 3 bases removed from V and 9 bases from J, the gap between germline ends came to 12 bases. The CDR3 extends over 13 amino acids. Germline CDR1 reads MGHDK; CDR2 reads SYGVNS. This CDR3 reads CASSDPGVTEQFF. The DNA of the CDR3 is TGTGCCAGCAGTGACCCTGGAGTGACTGAGCAGTTCTTC.

The sample holds many counts of this clonotype. The chain joins TRBV5-6 to TRBJ2-1; D perhaps matches TRBD1 (6 bases). In germline, CDR1 is SGHDT, CDR2 YYEEEE. Trimming left V 0 bases short and J 4 bases short, with 11 bases between. The CDR3 has 15 residues. In nucleotides, the CDR3 is TGTGCCAGCAGCTTGGTCGGTACAGGGTACAATGAGCAGTTCTTC. Its protein is CASSLVGTGYNEQFF. Using reference TRBV5-6 and TRBJ2-1 for the parts outside the CDR3, the full variable domain is DAGVTQSPTHLIKTRGQQVTLRCSPKSGHDTVSWYQQALGQGPQFIFQYYEEEERQRGNFPDRFSGHQFPNYSSELNVNALLLGDSALYLCASSLVGTGYNEQFFGPGTRLTVL.

The chain links TRBV19 to TRBJ2-1, with D possibly matching TRBD2 (5 bases). This CDR3 region has 14 residues. Germline CDR1 reads LNHDA; CDR2 reads SQIVND (reference sequence). Trimming stripped 3 bases from V and 5 bases from J, with 11 bases between. In DNA form, the CDR3 reads TGTGCCAGTAGTATGTGGGGAGATAACAATGAGCAGTTCTTC. Residues: CASSMWGDNNEQFF. The full variable domain, rest sourced from reference TRBV19 and TRBJ2-1, is DGGITQSPKYLFRKEGQNVTLSCEQNLNHDAMYWYRQDPGQGLRLIYYSQIVNDFQKGDIAEGYSVSREKKESFPLTVTSAQKNPTAFYLCASSMWGDNNEQFFGPGTRLTVL.

This clonotype came up many times. V and J are TRBV5-1 and TRBJ2-3; the D gene is possibly TRBD2 (5 bases). Per the germline V gene, CDR1 is SGHRS and CDR2 is YFSETQ. Trimming shortened V by 2 bases and J by 2 bases, and 21 bases separated the two germline ends. This CDR3 spans 18 amino acids. The CDR3 loop reads CASSFLKLTGSLTDTQYF. The CDR3 bases are TGCGCCAGCAGCTTCTTAAAATTGACGGGGAGTCTCACAGATACGCAGTATTTT. Full variable domain (remainder filled in from reference TRBV5-1 and TRBJ2-3): KAGVTQTPRYLIKTRGQQVTLSCSPISGHRSVSWYQQTPGQGLQFLFEYFSETQRNKGNFPGRFSGRQFSNSRSEMNVSTLELGDSALYLCASSFLKLTGSLTDTQYFGPGTRLTVL.

The chain employs TRBV4-3 and TRBJ1-6; 7 bases agree with TRBD1. Germline trimming cut 0 bases from V and 8 bases from J; bases unmatched to any gene: 4. The CDR3 covers 15 residues. Per the germline V gene, CDR1 is LGHNA and CDR2 is YSLEER. The DNA of the CDR3 is TGCGCCAGCAGCCAAGAGAGGGACAGCTATTCACCCCTCCACTTT. This encodes CASSQERDSYSPLHF.

This clonotype was counted ten times or more. The chain links TRBV6-6 to TRBJ1-3; TRBD1 might be the D (5 bases). The CDR3 length is 13 residues. The V gene's germline CDR1 is MNHNY and CDR2 SVGAGI (reference sequence). Trimming removed 6 bases at V and 2 bases at J, with 8 bases between. The CDR3 DNA reads as TGTGCCAGCAGGGGGACCCCTGGAAACACCATATATTTT. Its translation is CASRGTPGNTIYF.

This clonotype has more than one count but fewer than ten. The chain joins TRBV11-2 to TRBJ1-1; D gene unclear. The CDR3 extends over 17 amino acids. V dropped 1 base and J dropped 0 bases, with 15 bases sitting between them. The germline V gene has CDR1 SGHAT and CDR2 FQNNGV. CDR3 region: CASSLGPPRRMNTEAFF. The CDR3, as DNA: TGTGCCAGCAGCTTAGGACCTCCTCGGCGGATGAACACTGAAGCTTTCTTT. Full variable domain (outside the CDR3, taken from reference TRBV11-2 and TRBJ1-1): EAGVAQSPRYKIIEKRQSVAFWCNPISGHATLYWYQQILGQGPKLLIQFQNNGVVDDSQLPKDRFSAERLKGVDSTLKIQPAKLEDSAVYLCASSLGPPRRMNTEAFFGQGTRLTVV.

The chain links TRBV7-9 to TRBJ2-7; tentatively, D is TRBD2 (5 bases). Trimming pared 1 base from V and 6 bases from J, leaving 10 bases between. Germline lookup yields CDR1 SEHNR and CDR2 FQNEAQ (reference sequence). CDR3 length: 13 amino acids. The CDR3 bases are TGTGCCAGCAGCTTAGACCCTGGAGGCGAGCAGTACTTC. This gives the protein CASSLDPGGEQYF. Full variable domain (remainder filled in from reference TRBV7-9 and TRBJ2-7): DTGVSQNPRHKITKRGQNVTFRCDPISEHNRLYWYRQTLGQGPEFLTYFQNEAQLEKSRLLSDRFSAERPKGSFSTLEIQRTEQGDSAMYLCASSLDPGGEQYFGPGTRLTVT.

The chain carries TRBV4-3 and TRBJ2-1, with D possibly matching TRBD2 (5 bases). V dropped 2 bases and J dropped 10 bases, with 27 bases sitting between them. The CDR3 consists of 18 residues. Germline CDR1 and CDR2: LGHNA and YSLEER. The CDR3 protein is CASSQFLYAGGSASEQFF. In nucleotides, the CDR3 is TGCGCCAGCAGCCAATTTCTATATGCGGGCGGGTCCGCATCGGAGCAGTTCTTC.

This clonotype was counted at least ten times. The chain has TRBV7-2 and TRBJ2-7; D unresolved. V was pared by 6 bases and J by 2 bases, with 8 bases between. The CDR3 has 12 residues. Germline V gene lookup returns CDR1 SGHTA and CDR2 FQGNSA. The CDR3 spells CASRSITYEQYF. The CDR3, as DNA: TGTGCCAGCAGGTCCATTACCTACGAGCAGTACTTC.

This clonotype showed up many times. The CDR3 protein is CASSRDLGGNTIYF. The CDR3 DNA reads as TGTGCCAGCAGCCGGGACCTGGGGGGAAACACCATATATTTT. J is TRBJ1-3 and V is TRBV3-1, with TRBD1 as a possible D gene (5 bases). The germline V gene has CDR1 LGHDT and CDR2 YNNKEL (reference sequence). CDR3 length: 14 amino acids. V was clipped by 4 bases and J by 4 bases, with 11 bases between them.

The rearrangement joins TRBV4-1 to TRBJ2-2, with D uncertain. The V gene's germline CDR1 is MGHRA and CDR2 YSYEKL. V was clipped by 1 base and J by 3 bases, with 12 bases between them. This CDR3 contains 16 residues. CDR3 loop: CASSQVLTQYTGELFF. DNA for the CDR3: TGCGCCAGCAGCCAAGTGCTGACCCAGTACACCGGGGAGCTGTTTTTT.

A few counts support this clonotype. The chain employs TRBV20-1 and TRBJ2-3; 13 nucleotides match TRBD2. The junction had 7 bases not matched to a gene; V was cut back by 6 bases and J by 4 bases. The germline V gene encodes CDR1 DFQATT and CDR2 SNEGSKA (reference sequence). This CDR3 region has 15 residues. The CDR3 protein is CSADAGTSGADTQYF. The CDR3 bases are TGCAGTGCCGACGCCGGGACTAGCGGGGCAGATACGCAGTATTTT.

Only a few counts were recorded for this clonotype. V usage is TRBV5-1 and J usage is TRBJ1-1, with TRBD1 identical over 8 bases. CDR3 length equals 14 residues. V trimming: 5 bases; J trimming: 4 bases; junction bases outside the gene matches: 7. From germline, CDR1 is SGHRS and CDR2 YFSETQ. The DNA for the CDR3 is TGCGCCAGCAGGCCAGACAGGGGAACCACTGAAGCTTTCTTT. Encoded protein: CASRPDRGTTEAFF.

Ten or more counts support this clonotype. The chain uses TRBV10-3 and TRBJ2-3; 15 bases match TRBD2. With 4 bases clipped from V and 2 bases from J, the junction kept 7 bases outside the gene matches. Germline values: CDR1 ENHRY, CDR2 SYGVKD. This CDR3 region has 18 residues. The CDR3 sequence is CAISVTGTSGGTTDTQYF. CDR3 nucleotides: TGTGCCATCAGTGTGACCGGGACTAGCGGGGGGACCACAGATACGCAGTATTTT.